This TCR beta chain came from a study of T cells expressing NK-cell markers. Study-wide findings and caveats: Top CD8+ clonotypes included the dominant CD3+CD56+NKG2C+ clonotypes in 5 to 7 donors.

TCRdb reprocessed the 5' RACE reads, with one entry per CDR3 protein and no DNA. There are about 390,000 distinct CDR3 sequences in the sample, with about 10% held by the top ten. Germline CDR1 and CDR2: SGHAT and FQDESV (reference sequence). This CDR3 has 13 residues. Concerning this clonotype itself: Its antigen is undetermined.

The clonotype comes from a woman aged 45-65 years in good health. The V gene is TRBV11-1, the J gene TRBJ1-2; no DNA is available, so the TRBD1 call from TCRdb remains unchecked. Sequenced input: blood T cells: a sorted CD56 or NKG2C T cell subset, CD4+ or CD8+ T cells, or bulk PBMC T cells (not recorded which). This CDR3 is CASSQQGNYGYTF.